A single T cell receptor (beta chain) is shown here with its context. Generated by immunoSEQ multiplex PCR, the TCRdb table keeps only in-frame clones and is missing some. Of about 490,000 clones listed, around 80% are singletons. V dropped 6 bases and J dropped 7 bases, with 12 bases sitting between them. Germline V gene lookup returns CDR1 MNHEY and CDR2 SVGAGI. CDR3 length equals 12 residues. The sample is drawn from a study of shared clonotypes between healthy human individuals. Sequenced material: PBMCs. This TCR derives from a woman between 40 and 50 years old in good health. Some clones in this sample may be carry-over from other donors' samples. This chain joins TRBV6-5 and TRBJ2-5, with D possibly matching TRBD2 (5 bases). CDR3 region: CASRSPEATQYF. Here the CDR3 DNA reads TGTGCCAGCAGATCCCCGGAGGCGACCCAGTACTTC.